This record looks at one T cell receptor (beta chain) sequence and its context. The sample comes from a study of technical replicates of blood from several donors. The table came from immunoSEQ multiplex PCR; TCRdb's copy has only in-frame clones and leaves some out. The repertoire includes about 100,000 clones, roughly 95% of them detected once, and roughly 0.34% sits in the top ten. This CDR3 has 19 amino acids. Germline CDR1 and CDR2: LNHDA and SQIVND (reference sequence). The V and J ends lost 0 bases and 3 bases, in that order; junction bases with no gene match: 9. The chain recombines TRBV19 with TRBJ2-7; 15 positions agree with TRBD2. Specimen: T cells isolated from PBMCs. The TCR comes from a human donor in good health. The CDR3: CASSIDRGLAGGPFYEQYF. As DNA, the CDR3 is TGTGCCAGTAGTATAGATCGAGGACTAGCGGGAGGGCCTTTCTACGAGCAGTACTTC.